This entry lists 27 T cell receptor beta chains sequenced from one sample in a study of T cell changes during pregnancy in multiple sclerosis. Libraries were prepared by immunoSEQ multiplex PCR; TCRdb keeps only in-frame clonotypes and omits some of them. In the table there are 18,000 or so clones, around 90% of which are singletons. Sequencing was performed on CD4+ T cells from peripheral blood mononuclear cells, taken in the first trimester of pregnancy. The receptors originated from a female donor in good health, enrolled as a control in a pregnancy study.

The rearrangement links TRBV19 to TRBJ2-5; 9 positions match TRBD2. Per the germline V gene, CDR1 is LNHDA and CDR2 is SQIVND (reference sequence). The CDR3 has 12 amino acids. J was trimmed by 4 bases and V by 6 bases; bases with no gene match: 0. The CDR3 spells CASRLAGETQYF. In DNA, the CDR3 is TGTGCCAGTAGACTAGCGGGAGAGACCCAGTACTTC.

The rearrangement uses TRBV19 and TRBJ2-3; 13 nucleotides align to TRBD2. Per germline, CDR1 LNHDA and CDR2 SQIVND (reference sequence). The CDR3 sequence is 16 residues long. Trimming at V came to 6 bases and at J to 2 bases, leaving 5 bases not matched to a gene. CDR3 sequence (DNA): TGTGCCAGTAGCCCGACTAGCGGGGGGCTCACAGATACGCAGTATTTT. As protein: CASSPTSGGLTDTQYF.

The chain has TRBV2 and TRBJ1-2; unclear D gene. This CDR3 comprises 13 residues. The V gene's germline CDR1 is SNHLY and CDR2 FYNNEI. V was clipped by 7 bases and J by 4 bases, with 13 bases between them. The CDR3 DNA reads as TGTGCCAGCATATCGGGATCCTTCTATGGCTACACCTTC. As protein: CASISGSFYGYTF.

V usage is TRBV19 and J usage is TRBJ2-7, with TRBD2 matching over 9 bases. CDR1 is LNHDA and CDR2 is SQIVND in the germline V gene (reference sequence). The CDR3 consists of 15 residues. V gave up 6 bases and J gave up 5 bases; unmatched junction bases: 11. The CDR3 region is CASSPSGLALNEQYF. CDR3 sequence (DNA): TGTGCCAGTAGCCCCTCGGGACTAGCTCTAAACGAGCAGTACTTC.

The V gene is TRBV28, the J gene TRBJ2-3; 9 bases fit TRBD2. V lost 3 bases and J lost 3; bases outside the gene matches: 10. CDR1 is MDHEN, CDR2 SYDVKM, per germline. There are 17 residues in the CDR3. CDR3 region: CASSFVKVAGVTDTQYF. The CDR3 DNA reads as TGTGCCAGCAGTTTTGTTAAAGTAGCGGGAGTGACAGATACGCAGTATTTT.

The chain uses TRBV7-9 and TRBJ1-1, with 8 bases aligning to TRBD1. Germline V gene data show CDR1 as SEHNR and CDR2 as FQNEAQ (reference sequence). There are 15 residues in the CDR3. Trimming cost V 5 bases and J 7 bases; bases outside gene matches: 12. CDR3 region: CASSILPGTGLEAFF. Here the CDR3 DNA reads TGTGCCAGCAGCATACTGCCCGGGACAGGCCTTGAAGCTTTCTTT.

The V call is TRBV19, the J call TRBJ2-2, with 10 bases lining up with TRBD2. The junction had 9 bases not matched to a gene; V was cut back by 5 bases and J by 0 bases. CDR3 size: 18 residues. Per the germline V gene, CDR1 is LNHDA and CDR2 is SQIVND (reference sequence). The CDR3 DNA follows: TGTGCCAGTAGTTGGCTAGCGGGGGCCGACGCGAACACCGGGGAGCTGTTTTTT. This codes for CASSWLAGADANTGELFF.

The sample holds one count of this clone. The V gene is TRBV18, the J gene TRBJ1-1; 7 nucleotides match TRBD1. Germline CDR1 is KGHSH and CDR2 is LQKENI. The CDR3 is 14 residues long. V dropped 4 bases and J dropped 11; count of bases not matched to a gene: 13. As DNA, the CDR3 is TGTGCCAGCTCACTAGGGACAGACCCGGTGGGGGCTTTCTTT. It encodes CASSLGTDPVGAFF.

Remarks on this clone: A junction end diverges from the germline sequence, so it may reflect a read error. V usage is TRBV12-5 and J usage is TRBJ2-7; 11 bases are a match to TRBD1. The germline V gene encodes CDR1 LGHNT and CDR2 FRNRAP. This CDR3 comprises 18 residues. CDR3 sequence (DNA): TGTGCTAGTGGATTGGACAGGGGGCGTAGTAGAGGGAACTACGAGCAGTACTTC. Protein product: CASGLDRGRSRGNYEQYF.

V and J are TRBV10-2 and TRBJ2-2; the match to TRBD2 covers 15 bases. J was trimmed by 4 bases and V by 6 bases; bases with no gene match: 6. CDR1 is WSHSY and CDR2 is SAAADI in the germline V gene. The CDR3 consists of 17 residues. The CDR3: CASRGTSGGSGTGELFF. The CDR3, as DNA: TGCGCCAGCAGGGGGACTAGCGGGGGGAGCGGCACCGGGGAGCTGTTTTTT.

The CDR3 DNA reads TGTGCCAGTAGCCGACAGGGGGCGCAGGTAACTGAAGCTTTCTTT. This codes for CASSRQGAQVTEAFF. The chain couples TRBV19 to TRBJ1-1; 10 positions agree with TRBD1. From germline, CDR1 is LNHDA and CDR2 SQIVND (reference sequence). V trimming: 6 bases; J trimming: 5 bases; junction bases outside the gene matches: 9. The CDR3 is 15 amino acids. The complete variable domain, with remaining parts taken from reference TRBV19 and TRBJ1-1, reads DGGITQSPKYLFRKEGQNVTLSCEQNLNHDAMYWYRQDPGQGLRLIYYSQIVNDFQKGDIAEGYSVSREKKESFPLTVTSAQKNPTAFYLCASSRQGAQVTEAFFGQGTRLTVV.

This chain links TRBV25-1 with TRBJ2-5; 7 bases fit TRBD1. J gave up 5 bases and V 1 base, and 16 bases lay outside the gene matches. CDR3 length: 18 residues. The germline CDR1 and CDR2 sequences are MGHDK and SYGVNS. Here the CDR3 reads CASSELGRAGGFGETQYF. CDR3 in DNA: TGTGCCAGCAGTGAATTGGGTAGGGCAGGGGGTTTCGGCGAGACCCAGTACTTC.

This chain links TRBV5-8 with TRBJ2-3; TRBD2 matches at 14 bases. The CDR3 is 19 residues long. The V and J ends lost 0 bases and 4 bases, in that order; junction bases with no gene match: 10. Germline assignment: CDR1 SGHTS and CDR2 YDEGEE. CDR3 coding DNA: TGTGCCAGCAGCTTGGGGACTAGCGGGGGGACCGCCGGGGCAGATACGCAGTATTTT. This encodes CASSLGTSGGTAGADTQYF.

The genes are TRBV11-2 and TRBJ1-2, with 10 bases lining up with TRBD1. CDR1 and CDR2 (germline): SGHAT, FQNNGV. The V gene end was trimmed by 6 bases and the J gene end by 8 bases; junction bases not matched to a gene: 9. This CDR3 is built from 14 residues. In DNA, the CDR3 is TGTGCCAGCAGTGGGGACAGGGGAGTGTTGGGCTACACCTTC. Translating gives CASSGDRGVLGYTF.

The chain uses TRBV14 and TRBJ2-1, with 11 bases fitting TRBD2. Germline V gene sequence: CDR1 SGHDN, CDR2 FVKESK. V was clipped by 1 base and J by 5 bases; unmatched bases: 13. The CDR3 consists of 19 residues. As DNA, the CDR3 is TGTGCCAGCAGCCAAGTCTTTGGGCTAGCGGGAGGAACCGACAATGAGCAGTTCTTC. This sequence encodes CASSQVFGLAGGTDNEQFF.

The chain carries TRBV2 and TRBJ2-1, with 9 bases that match TRBD1. Germline CDR1 reads SNHLY; CDR2 reads FYNNEI. The CDR3 spans 15 residues. Trimming took 6 bases from V and 5 from J; bases not matched to a gene: 8. Here the CDR3 reads CASRDRDRDHNEQFF. CDR3 bases: TGTGCCAGCAGAGACCGGGACAGGGACCACAATGAGCAGTTCTTC.

V usage is TRBV5-5 and J usage is TRBJ2-1, with 12 bases lining up with TRBD1. V was clipped by 4 bases and J by 9 bases; unmatched bases: 11. The CDR3 is made up of 16 amino acids. The germline V gene encodes CDR1 SGHKS and CDR2 YYEKEE (reference sequence). CDR3 sequence reads: CASSLSPGTGGSEQFF. CDR3 DNA sequence: TGTGCCAGCAGCCTCAGTCCCGGGACAGGGGGCAGTGAGCAGTTCTTC. Combining the CDR3 with reference TRBV5-5 and TRBJ2-1 gives the whole variable domain DAGVTQSPTHLIKTRGQQVTLRCSPISGHKSVSWYQQVLGQGPQFIFQYYEKEERGRGNFPDRFSARQFPNYSSELNVNALLLGDSALYLCASSLSPGTGGSEQFFGPGTRLTVL.

This clone occurred a few times. V gene TRBV19 combines with J gene TRBJ2-7; D call uncertain. The germline gives CDR1 LNHDA, CDR2 SQIVND (reference sequence). The CDR3 runs 12 residues. Trimming took 6 bases from V and 7 from J, leaving 13 bases between them. CDR3 bases: TGTGCCAGTAGCCCGCAGCACGGGGAGCAGTACTTC. Its translation: CASSPQHGEQYF.

CDR3 loop: CASNDPLAGANTGELFF. CDR3 in DNA: TGCGCCAGCAACGATCCCCTAGCGGGAGCGAACACCGGGGAGCTGTTTTTT. This sequence joins TRBV5-1 and TRBJ2-2; TRBD2 aligns across 10 bases. The CDR3 contains 17 residues. V shed 6 bases, J shed 0 bases, and the junction held 8 bases outside the gene matches. Germline CDR1 reads SGHRS; CDR2 reads YFSETQ.

This sequence joins TRBV13 and TRBJ2-1; 8 bases line up with TRBD1. Germline-derived CDR1 and CDR2 are PRHDT and FYEKMQ (reference sequence). The V segment lost 4 bases and the J segment 6 bases; nucleotides outside the gene matches: 5. The CDR3 has 14 amino acids. CDR3 loop: CASSSPGQANEQFF. The CDR3 nucleotides read TGTGCCAGCAGCTCGCCGGGACAGGCCAATGAGCAGTTCTTC.

The V and J genes are TRBV28 and TRBJ1-1; D gene ambiguous. Trimming took off 6 bases at V and 10 bases at J, with 9 bases between the two ends. This CDR3 has 10 amino acids. The germline gives CDR1 MDHEN, CDR2 SYDVKM. The CDR3 bases are TGTGCCAGCAGCCGCTTCGGAGCTTTCTTT. This encodes CASSRFGAFF.

J is TRBJ1-5 and V is TRBV29-1; D gene uncertain. CDR1 is SQVTM, CDR2 ANQGSEA, per germline. The CDR3 sequence is 13 residues long. V was clipped by 2 bases and J by 1 base, with 6 bases between them. The CDR3 DNA reads TGCAGCGTTGAATTGGGCAGCAATCAGCCCCAGCATTTT. Its translation: CSVELGSNQPQHF. The complete variable domain, with remaining parts taken from reference TRBV29-1 and TRBJ1-5, reads SAVISQKPSRDICQRGTSLTIQCQVDSQVTMMFWYRQQPGQSLTLIATANQGSEATYESGFVIDKFPISRPNLTFSTLTVSNMSPEDSSIYLCSVELGSNQPQHFGDGTRLSIL.

The chain has TRBV4-1 and TRBJ1-1; D is perhaps TRBD1 (5 bases). V shed 5 bases and J shed 0 bases, with 16 bases lying between them. Per germline, CDR1 MGHRA and CDR2 YSYEKL. The CDR3 is made up of 16 amino acids. The CDR3 reads CASSGIRGFMNTEAFF. The CDR3 DNA is TGCGCCAGCAGCGGGATTAGGGGATTCATGAACACTGAAGCTTTCTTT.

The rearrangement links TRBV7-9 to TRBJ2-7, with 7 bases fitting TRBD1. Germline CDR1 is SEHNR and CDR2 is FQNEAQ (reference sequence). The CDR3 length is 16 residues. Trimming removed 1 base from V and 0 bases from J; junction bases left unmatched: 6. This CDR3 is CASSLVAGGSSYEQYF. As DNA, the CDR3 is TGTGCCAGCAGCTTAGTGGCAGGGGGTTCCTCCTACGAGCAGTACTTC.

The table lists this clone with a count of one. V gene TRBV6-5 combines with J gene TRBJ2-7; 12 nucleotides agree with TRBD2. Per germline, CDR1 MNHEY and CDR2 SVGAGI. V shed 5 bases and J 5 bases; nucleotides not matched to a gene: 4. The length of the CDR3 is 14 residues. The CDR3, as DNA: TGTGCCAGCAGTCCTAGCGGGGGGGGCCACGAGCAGTACTTC. It specifies CASSPSGGGHEQYF.

The chain has TRBV6-6 and TRBJ1-3; no firm D call. Germline CDR1 and CDR2: MNHNY and SVGAGI (reference sequence). V shed 6 bases and J shed 2 bases, with 8 bases lying between them. CDR3 length: 13 residues. The CDR3 region is CASSTGTGNTIYF. The CDR3 DNA sequence: TGTGCCAGCAGCACGGGTACTGGAAACACCATATATTTT.

The rearrangement joins TRBV6-5 to TRBJ2-7, with 8 bases lining up with TRBD2. Germline V gene lookup returns CDR1 MNHEY and CDR2 SVGAGI. The V segment lost 2 bases and the J segment 3 bases; nucleotides outside the gene matches: 6. The CDR3 contains 15 residues. CDR3 protein: CASSYGTRPIYEQYF. The DNA of the CDR3 is TGTGCCAGCAGTTACGGGACTAGACCTATCTACGAGCAGTACTTC.